A single sample gave rise to the 27 T cell receptor beta chains below, sequenced in a study of blood T cell repertoires in COVID-19. Sequencing was performed with immunoSEQ multiplex PCR; in TCRdb, only in-frame clones are kept and a portion is missing. Here the sample spans tens of thousands of clones, approximately 72% being singletons. What was sequenced was peripheral blood. The source is a man aged 45-60 years with COVID-19, enrolled during active disease.

This sequence joins TRBV27 and TRBJ2-3; 7 bases align to TRBD2. Germline CDR1 is MNHEY and CDR2 is SMNVEV (reference sequence). CDR3 length: 14 amino acids. J lost 2 bases, V lost 6 bases, and 5 bases had no gene match. The CDR3 DNA reads TGTGCCAGCAGCCTGACTAGCCCCACAGATACGCAGTATTTT. Translated: CASSLTSPTDTQYF.

The V gene is TRBV7-9, the J gene TRBJ1-2; maybe TRBD1 (6 bases). The length of the CDR3 is 12 residues. Trimming took off 5 bases at V and 3 bases at J, with 7 bases between the two ends. Germline CDR1 reads SEHNR; CDR2 reads FQNEAQ (reference sequence). CDR3 DNA: TGTGCCAGCAGCAACAGGGACTATGGCTACACCTTC. Translation: CASSNRDYGYTF.

The rearrangement links TRBV5-1 to TRBJ1-2, with a tentative D call TRBD1 (6 bases). The CDR3 spans 14 residues. V dropped 3 bases and J dropped 0 bases, with 9 bases sitting between them. Germline V gene lookup returns CDR1 SGHRS and CDR2 YFSETQ. The CDR3 nucleotides read TGCGCCAGCAGCTCCAGGACAGCTAACTATGGCTACACCTTC. Translating gives CASSSRTANYGYTF.

The rearrangement uses TRBV11-2 and TRBJ1-2, with D maybe TRBD1 (5 bases). The germline gives CDR1 SGHAT, CDR2 FQNNGV. With 3 bases removed from V and 8 bases from J, the gap between germline ends came to 7 bases. The CDR3 length is 11 residues. This chain's CDR3 is CASSFYRGYTF. The CDR3, as DNA: TGTGCCAGCAGCTTTTACAGGGGCTACACCTTC.

The genes are TRBV12-5 and TRBJ1-5, with D unclear. CDR3 size: 13 residues. Trimming took off 3 bases at V and 5 bases at J, with 8 bases between the two ends. Germline V gene data show CDR1 as LGHNT and CDR2 as FRNRAP. The CDR3 protein is CASGLGGDQPQHF. The CDR3 DNA follows: TGTGCTAGTGGTTTAGGCGGGGATCAGCCCCAGCATTTT.

CDR3 sequence: CASSPVETRASYGYTF. The CDR3 bases are TGTGCCAGCTCACCCGTGGAGACGAGAGCTAGCTATGGCTACACCTTC. The chain links TRBV18 to TRBJ1-2; D uncertain. The V gene lost 3 bases and the J gene lost 4 bases, with 18 bases spanning the gap. Germline values: CDR1 KGHSH, CDR2 LQKENI. The CDR3 spans 16 residues.

V gene TRBV6-1 combines with J gene TRBJ1-5; D perhaps matches TRBD1 (6 bases). The CDR3 is 14 amino acids. Germline loops: CDR1 MNHNS, CDR2 SASEGT. V was trimmed by 2 bases and J by 3 bases, leaving 8 bases between them. The CDR3 DNA reads TGTGCCAGCAGTGAAACAGGGTACAATCAGCCCCAGCATTTT. This translates into CASSETGYNQPQHF.

The chain has TRBV4-1 and TRBJ2-5; 13 nucleotides match TRBD2. The V gene end was trimmed by 3 bases and the J gene end by 5 bases; junction bases not matched to a gene: 3. Looked up from germline, CDR1 is MGHRA and CDR2 is YSYEKL. The CDR3 has 15 residues. For the CDR3, the DNA is TGCGCCAGCAGCCAGGGGACTAGCGGGGCGGAGACCCAGTACTTC. This codes for CASSQGTSGAETQYF.

This sequence joins TRBV5-8 and TRBJ2-1; 10 bases are a match to TRBD2. Germline CDR1 reads SGHTS; CDR2 reads YDEGEE. This CDR3 has 16 amino acids. Trimming took 4 bases from V and 7 from J; bases not matched to a gene: 11. The CDR3 reads CASSEPGLALWNEQFF. The CDR3 DNA is TGTGCCAGCAGCGAACCGGGACTAGCGTTGTGGAATGAGCAGTTCTTC.

V and J are TRBV3-1 (or the pseudogene TRBV3-2) and TRBJ2-3; 8 bases agree with TRBD1. Unmatched junction bases numbered 12, after V lost 3 bases and J lost 4 bases. Germline-derived CDR1 and CDR2 are LGHDT and YNNKEL (reference sequence). The CDR3 totals 17 residues. The chain's CDR3 is CASSQTTGTGSADTQYF. In DNA form, the CDR3 reads TGTGCCAGCAGCCAGACAACCGGGACAGGAAGTGCAGATACGCAGTATTTT.

This sequence joins TRBV6-1 and TRBJ2-7; possible D gene TRBD2, 5 bases. Germline lookup yields CDR1 MNHNS and CDR2 SASEGT. V lost 3 bases and J lost 2, with 14 bases in between. The CDR3 covers 15 residues. This chain's CDR3 is CASSEEEGPPYEQYF. As DNA, the CDR3 is TGTGCCAGCAGTGAGGAAGAGGGCCCACCCTACGAGCAGTACTTC.

V and J are TRBV30 and TRBJ1-2; 9 bases map to TRBD1. The CDR3 has 14 residues. The germline CDR1 and CDR2 sequences are GTSNPN and SVGIG (reference sequence). V trimming: 2 bases; J trimming: 7 bases; junction bases outside the gene matches: 8. The CDR3 sequence: CAWSPTQGAIGYTF. The CDR3 DNA reads as TGTGCCTGGAGTCCTACACAGGGGGCCATTGGCTACACCTTC.

This clone was seen more than once but under ten times. CDR3: CASSQAPQGGYGYTF. Here the CDR3 DNA reads TGTGCCAGCAGCCAAGCCCCACAGGGTGGCTATGGCTACACCTTC. The rearrangement joins TRBV7-9 to TRBJ1-2; possibly TRBD1 for D (6 bases). Germline V gene sequence: CDR1 SEHNR, CDR2 FQNEAQ (reference sequence). Deletions cut 5 bases from V and 4 bases from J, with 17 bases between. The CDR3 contains 15 residues.

By its share, this clone is medium-sized (0.01 to 0.1%). The rearrangement joins TRBV30 to TRBJ2-3; D is unresolved. V was trimmed by 8 bases and J by 3 bases, leaving 18 bases between them. CDR1 GTSNPN and CDR2 SVGIG come from the germline V gene (reference sequence). CDR3 length: 14 residues. CDR3 in amino acids: CATQTLMGTDTQYF. The CDR3 DNA sequence: TGTGCCACACAGACCCTCATGGGTACAGATACGCAGTATTTT.

This clone was counted a single time. The rearrangement links TRBV19 to TRBJ1-5; D gene ambiguous. Trimming stripped 7 bases from V and 3 bases from J, with 13 bases between. This CDR3 comprises 14 residues. CDR1 LNHDA and CDR2 SQIVND come from the germline V gene (reference sequence). The CDR3 region is CASTLGRNNQPQHF. The CDR3 DNA sequence: TGTGCCAGTACCCTAGGGAGGAACAATCAGCCCCAGCATTTT.

CDR3 bases: TGTGCCAGCAGCTTAATGGAGCGGGGGGCCCCCGATGAGCAGTTCTTC. This gives the protein CASSLMERGAPDEQFF. The V and J genes are TRBV7-3 and TRBJ2-1; 9 nucleotides line up with TRBD2. The CDR3 runs 16 residues. Germline values: CDR1 SGHTA, CDR2 FQGTGA. Trimming cost V 1 base and J 8 bases; bases outside gene matches: 9.

The CDR3 bases are TGTGCCAGCAGCGGAAGAGGTGCCGGGGAGCTGTTTTTT. As protein: CASSGRGAGELFF. J is TRBJ2-2 and V is TRBV9; D gene uncertain. Trimming removed 3 bases from V and 6 bases from J, with 9 bases in between. The CDR3 contains 13 residues. The V gene's germline CDR1 is SGDLS and CDR2 YYNGEE. Together with reference TRBV9 and TRBJ2-2, the CDR3 gives the full variable domain: DSGVTQTPKHLITATGQRVTLRCSPRSGDLSVYWYQQSLDQGLQFLIQYYNGEERAKGNILERFSAQQFPDLHSELNLSSLELGDSALYFCASSGRGAGELFFGEGSRLTVL.

The chain uses TRBV6-5 and TRBJ1-3; 7 nucleotides agree with TRBD1. The V gene end was trimmed by 7 bases and the J gene end by 2 bases; junction bases not matched to a gene: 2. The germline CDR1 and CDR2 sequences are MNHEY and SVGAGI. This CDR3 spans 13 amino acids. This chain's CDR3 is CASIRGTGNTIYF. The CDR3 DNA follows: TGTGCCAGCATCAGGGGGACTGGAAACACCATATATTTT.

V gene TRBV19 combines with J gene TRBJ1-3, with a weak D call TRBD1 (6 bases). V gave up 3 bases and J gave up 2 bases, with 14 bases separating them. CDR3 length: 16 amino acids. Germline lookup yields CDR1 LNHDA and CDR2 SQIVND (reference sequence). DNA of the CDR3: TGTGCCAGTAGTATTTTTTCAAGGGGGACTGGAAACACCATATATTTT. It is translated as CASSIFSRGTGNTIYF.

The chain employs TRBV5-1 and TRBJ1-1, with a possible D match to TRBD1 (5 bases). The germline V gene encodes CDR1 SGHRS and CDR2 YFSETQ. The ends were cut back, 2 bases at V and 6 bases at J, with 11 bases in the middle. The CDR3 sequence is 13 residues long. Written as DNA, the CDR3 is TGCGCCAGCAGCTTTTCCGACAGAGCTGAAGCTTTCTTT. Translating gives CASSFSDRAEAFF.

This clone appeared once. The chain recombines TRBV9 with TRBJ2-2, with 7 bases identical to TRBD2. V shed 4 bases and J 6 bases; nucleotides not matched to a gene: 3. CDR3 length equals 13 residues. Per the germline V gene, CDR1 is SGDLS and CDR2 is YYNGEE. CDR3 residues: CASSTGRAGELFF. The CDR3, as DNA: TGTGCCAGCAGCACGGGGAGGGCCGGGGAGCTGTTTTTT.

This clone was seen more than once but under ten times. The chain has TRBV9 and TRBJ1-1; tentative D call: TRBD1 (6 bases). The germline V gene has CDR1 SGDLS and CDR2 YYNGEE. Trimming stripped 0 bases from V and 0 bases from J, with 9 bases between. The CDR3 extends over 15 amino acids. This CDR3 is CASSVGQVMNTEAFF. CDR3 bases: TGTGCCAGCAGCGTAGGACAGGTCATGAACACTGAAGCTTTCTTT.

The V gene is TRBV7-7, the J gene TRBJ1-1; TRBD1 matches 10 bases. After removal of 5 bases from V and 5 bases from J, the junction contained 8 bases not matched to a gene. The germline CDR1 and CDR2 sequences are SSHAT and FNYEAQ (reference sequence). CDR3 size: 15 residues. As DNA, the CDR3 is TGTGCCAGCAGCCCCCTCCGGACAGGGGGGACTGAAGCTTTCTTT. Translated, it gives CASSPLRTGGTEAFF.

This clone came up once. This rearrangement joins TRBV24-1 to TRBJ2-1; 11 nucleotides line up with TRBD2. V was clipped by 0 bases and J by 9 bases; unmatched bases: 6. Per the germline V gene, CDR1 is KGHDR and CDR2 is SFDVKD. The CDR3 runs to 16 residues. The CDR3 is CATSDLPSGGMGEQFF. DNA for the CDR3: TGTGCCACCAGTGATTTGCCTAGCGGGGGGATGGGTGAGCAGTTCTTC.

This rearrangement joins TRBV7-3 to TRBJ2-7; possibly TRBD1 for D (6 bases). The length of the CDR3 is 13 residues. Germline loops: CDR1 SGHTA, CDR2 FQGTGA. V was pared by 6 bases and J by 7 bases, with 16 bases between. The CDR3 DNA sequence: TGTGCCAGCAGTTTACAGGGTTCGCGAGAGCAGTACTTC. Residues: CASSLQGSREQYF.

V is TRBV5-5 and J is TRBJ2-2, with TRBD2 identical over 11 bases. V lost 4 bases to trimming and J lost 1 base; unmatched junction nucleotides: 3. The CDR3 runs to 16 residues. Germline V CDR1 and CDR2: SGHKS, YYEKEE (reference sequence). CDR3 in DNA: TGTGCCAGCAGCCAGGGACTAGCGGAGAACACCGGGGAGCTGTTTTTT. This sequence encodes CASSQGLAENTGELFF. Drawing the rest from reference TRBV5-5 and TRBJ2-2, the complete variable domain is DAGVTQSPTHLIKTRGQQVTLRCSPISGHKSVSWYQQVLGQGPQFIFQYYEKEERGRGNFPDRFSARQFPNYSSELNVNALLLGDSALYLCASSQGLAENTGELFFGEGSRLTVL.

The gene calls are TRBV2 and TRBJ2-3; 7 nucleotides match TRBD2. Germline V CDR1 and CDR2: SNHLY, FYNNEI. CDR3 length equals 15 residues. V lost 7 bases, J lost 11 bases, and 18 bases stayed unmatched. The CDR3 here is CASTYGEGRESVQYF. DNA of the CDR3: TGTGCCAGCACTTACGGGGAGGGGAGAGAGAGTGTGCAGTATTTT.